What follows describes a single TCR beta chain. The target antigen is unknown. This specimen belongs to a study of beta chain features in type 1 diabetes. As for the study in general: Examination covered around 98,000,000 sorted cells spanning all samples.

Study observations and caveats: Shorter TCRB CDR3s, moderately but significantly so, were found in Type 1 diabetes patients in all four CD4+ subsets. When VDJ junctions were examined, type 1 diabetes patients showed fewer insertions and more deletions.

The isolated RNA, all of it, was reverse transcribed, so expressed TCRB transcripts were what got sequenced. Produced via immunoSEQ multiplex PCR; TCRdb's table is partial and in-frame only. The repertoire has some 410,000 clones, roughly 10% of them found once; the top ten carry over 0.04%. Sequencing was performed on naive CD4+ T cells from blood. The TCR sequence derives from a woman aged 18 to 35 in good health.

The CDR3 sequence: CASMASRQGQETQYF. The CDR3 DNA reads as TGTGCCAGCATGGCAAGTAGACAGGGGCAAGAGACCCAGTACTTC. The chain combines TRBV21-1 with TRBJ2-5; the table gives TRBD1 as D, unverified against the DNA. TRBV21-1 is recorded as a pseudogene. The CDR3 extends over 15 amino acids.